This T cell receptor (beta chain) is drawn from a study of cytotoxic CD8 clonotypes in ibrutinib-treated CLL. This CDR3 contains 15 residues. Trimming cost V 0 bases and J 2 bases, with 11 bases left between them. CDR1 LGHNA and CDR2 YSLEER come from the germline V gene. Generated by immunoSEQ multiplex PCR, the TCRdb table keeps only in-frame clones and is missing some. The sample lists 250,000 to 350,000 clones; 65% to 85% were seen once. The rearrangement uses TRBV4-3 and TRBJ2-7; a weak D match, TRBD2 (5 bases). The origin of this receptor is a human donor with chronic lymphocytic leukemia. Sequenced material: PBMCs, taken at disease progression, from a patient treated with ibrutinib. The CDR3 loop reads CASSQDRTRAYEQYF. CDR3 in DNA: TGCGCCAGCAGCCAAGATCGGACGAGGGCCTACGAGCAGTACTTC.